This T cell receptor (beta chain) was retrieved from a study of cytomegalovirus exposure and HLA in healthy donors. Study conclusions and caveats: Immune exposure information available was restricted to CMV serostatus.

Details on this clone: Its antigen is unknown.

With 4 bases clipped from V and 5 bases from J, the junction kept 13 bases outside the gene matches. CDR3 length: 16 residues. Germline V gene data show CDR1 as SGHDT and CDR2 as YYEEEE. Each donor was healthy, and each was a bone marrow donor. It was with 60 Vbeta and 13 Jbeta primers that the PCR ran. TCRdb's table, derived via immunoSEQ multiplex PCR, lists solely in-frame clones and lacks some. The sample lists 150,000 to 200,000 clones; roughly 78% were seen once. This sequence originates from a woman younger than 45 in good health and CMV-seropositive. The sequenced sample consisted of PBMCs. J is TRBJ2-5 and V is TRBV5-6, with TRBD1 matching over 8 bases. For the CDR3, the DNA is TGTGCCAGCAGCACAAGGTGGCAGGGGGCGGGTGAGACCCAGTACTTC. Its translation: CASSTRWQGAGETQYF. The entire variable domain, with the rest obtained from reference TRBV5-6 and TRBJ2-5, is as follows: DAGVTQSPTHLIKTRGQQVTLRCSPKSGHDTVSWYQQALGQGPQFIFQYYEEEERQRGNFPDRFSGHQFPNYSSELNVNALLLGDSALYLCASSTRWQGAGETQYFGPGTRLLVL.